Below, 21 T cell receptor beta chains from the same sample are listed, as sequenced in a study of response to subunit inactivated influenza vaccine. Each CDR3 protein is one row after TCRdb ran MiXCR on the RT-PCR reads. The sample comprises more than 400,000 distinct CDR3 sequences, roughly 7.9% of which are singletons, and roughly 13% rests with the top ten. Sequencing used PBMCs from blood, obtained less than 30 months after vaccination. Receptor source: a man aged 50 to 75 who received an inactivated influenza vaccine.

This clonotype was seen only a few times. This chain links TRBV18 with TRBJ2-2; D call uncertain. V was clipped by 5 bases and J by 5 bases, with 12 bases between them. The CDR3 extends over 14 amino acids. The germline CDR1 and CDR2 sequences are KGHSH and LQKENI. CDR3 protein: CASSTQQRTGELFF. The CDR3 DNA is TGTGCCAGCTCAACCCAACAGAGGACCGGGGAGCTGTTTTTT.

The CDR3 is CASSHLAEGAYEQYF. The CDR3 region has the DNA TGTGCCAGCAGCCATCTAGCGGAGGGGGCCTACGAGCAGTACTTC. V and J are TRBV7-2 and TRBJ2-7; D may be TRBD2 (7 bases). The CDR3 covers 15 residues. Looked up from germline, CDR1 is SGHTA and CDR2 is FQGNSA. Trimming took off 5 bases at V and 2 bases at J, with 16 bases between the two ends.

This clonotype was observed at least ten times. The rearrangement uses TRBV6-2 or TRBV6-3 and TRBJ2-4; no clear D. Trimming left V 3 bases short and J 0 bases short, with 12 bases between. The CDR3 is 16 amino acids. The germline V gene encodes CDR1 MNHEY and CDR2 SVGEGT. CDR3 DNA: TGTGCCAGCAGTTATGAAGGTGAACTAGCCAAAAACATTCAGTACTTC. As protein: CASSYEGELAKNIQYF.

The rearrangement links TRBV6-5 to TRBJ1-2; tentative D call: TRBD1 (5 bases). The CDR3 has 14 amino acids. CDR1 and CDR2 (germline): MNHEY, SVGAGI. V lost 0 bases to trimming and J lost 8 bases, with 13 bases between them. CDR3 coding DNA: TGTGCCAGCAGTTACTCCGCAGGCTCAGGGGGCTACACCTTC. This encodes CASSYSAGSGGYTF.

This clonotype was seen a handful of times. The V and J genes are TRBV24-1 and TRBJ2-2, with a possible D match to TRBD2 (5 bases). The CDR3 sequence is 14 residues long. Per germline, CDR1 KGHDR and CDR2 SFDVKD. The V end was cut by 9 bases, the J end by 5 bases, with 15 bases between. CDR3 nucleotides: TGTGCCACCGCCCCTACGGGATATACCGGGGAGCTGTTTTTT. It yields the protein CATAPTGYTGELFF.

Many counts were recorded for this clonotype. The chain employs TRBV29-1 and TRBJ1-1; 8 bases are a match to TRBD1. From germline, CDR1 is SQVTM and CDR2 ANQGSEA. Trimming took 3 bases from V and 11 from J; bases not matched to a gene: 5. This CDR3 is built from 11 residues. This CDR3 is CSVDGQGSAFF. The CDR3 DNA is TGCAGCGTTGACGGACAGGGATCGGCTTTCTTT.

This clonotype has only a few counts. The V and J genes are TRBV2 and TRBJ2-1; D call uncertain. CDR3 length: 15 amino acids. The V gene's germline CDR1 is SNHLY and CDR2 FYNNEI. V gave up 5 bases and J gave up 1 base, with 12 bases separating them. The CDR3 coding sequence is TGTGCCAGCAGTCAACTACAAAAATCCTACAATGAGCAGTTCTTC. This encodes CASSQLQKSYNEQFF.

CDR3 amino acids: CASSSGSNEKLFF. The DNA of the CDR3 is TGTGCCAGCAGTTCCGGATCTAATGAAAAACTGTTTTTT. The genes are TRBV6-5 and TRBJ1-4; D ambiguous. Deletions cut 4 bases from V and 3 bases from J, with 6 bases between. The CDR3 is made up of 13 amino acids. Germline-derived CDR1 and CDR2 are MNHEY and SVGAGI.

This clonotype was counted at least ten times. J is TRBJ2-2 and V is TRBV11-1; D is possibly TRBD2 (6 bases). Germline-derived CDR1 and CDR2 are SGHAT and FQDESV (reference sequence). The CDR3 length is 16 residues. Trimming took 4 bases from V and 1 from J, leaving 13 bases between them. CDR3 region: CASSSRDVLNTGELFF. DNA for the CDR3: TGTGCCAGCAGCTCGCGGGACGTCTTGAACACCGGGGAGCTGTTTTTT.

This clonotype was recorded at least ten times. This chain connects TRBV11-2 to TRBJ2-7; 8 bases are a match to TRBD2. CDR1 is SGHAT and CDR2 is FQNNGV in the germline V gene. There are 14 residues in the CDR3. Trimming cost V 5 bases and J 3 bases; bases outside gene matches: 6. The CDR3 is CASSPGLDLYEQYF. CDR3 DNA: TGTGCCAGCAGCCCGGGACTAGACCTCTACGAGCAGTACTTC.

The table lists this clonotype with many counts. The CDR3 reads CASSRTGAGDNEQFF. In DNA form, the CDR3 reads TGTGCCAGCAGTCGTACAGGGGCCGGGGACAATGAGCAGTTCTTC. V is TRBV7-2 and J is TRBJ2-1; 7 bases match TRBD1. CDR1 is SGHTA, CDR2 FQGNSA, per germline. J was trimmed by 5 bases and V by 6 bases; bases with no gene match: 10. CDR3 length equals 15 residues.

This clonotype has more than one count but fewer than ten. The CDR3 DNA reads TGTGCCAGCAGTATCCGACATTCGAGCCAGCCCCAGCATTTT. Its translation is CASSIRHSSQPQHF. The chain uses TRBV6-2 or TRBV6-3 and TRBJ1-5; no clear D gene. The CDR3 is 14 amino acids. Germline V gives CDR1 MNHEY, CDR2 SVGEGT. Trimming took 5 bases from V and 7 from J, leaving 15 bases between them.

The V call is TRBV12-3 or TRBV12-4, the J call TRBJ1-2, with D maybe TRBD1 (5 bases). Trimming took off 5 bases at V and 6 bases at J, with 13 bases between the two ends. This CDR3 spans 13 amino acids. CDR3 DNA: TGTGCCAGCAGTCCTCTCTGGGGGGATGGCTACACCTTC. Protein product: CASSPLWGDGYTF.

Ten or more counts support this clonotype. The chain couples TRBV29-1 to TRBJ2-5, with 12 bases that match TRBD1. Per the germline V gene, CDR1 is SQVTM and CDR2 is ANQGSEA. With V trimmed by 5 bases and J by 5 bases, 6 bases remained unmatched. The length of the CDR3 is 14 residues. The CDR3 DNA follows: TGCAGCGTTACCGGGACAGGGGGCAAGGAGACCCAGTACTTC. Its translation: CSVTGTGGKETQYF. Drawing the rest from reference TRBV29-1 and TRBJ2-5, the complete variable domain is SAVISQKPSRDICQRGTSLTIQCQVDSQVTMMFWYRQQPGQSLTLIATANQGSEATYESGFVIDKFPISRPNLTFSTLTVSNMSPEDSSIYLCSVTGTGGKETQYFGPGTRLLVL.

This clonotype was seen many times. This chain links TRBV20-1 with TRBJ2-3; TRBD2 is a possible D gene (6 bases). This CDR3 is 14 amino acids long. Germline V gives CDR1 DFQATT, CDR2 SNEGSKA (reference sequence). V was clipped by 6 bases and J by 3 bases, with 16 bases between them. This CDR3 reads CSAPGWSGTDTQYF. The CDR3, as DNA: TGCAGTGCCCCCGGCTGGAGCGGGACAGATACGCAGTATTTT.

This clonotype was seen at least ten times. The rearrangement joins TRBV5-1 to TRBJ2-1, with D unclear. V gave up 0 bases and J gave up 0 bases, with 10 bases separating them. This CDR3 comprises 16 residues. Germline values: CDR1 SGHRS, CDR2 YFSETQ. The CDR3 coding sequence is TGCGCCAGCAGCTTGGAGGCTGCCAGCTCCTACAATGAGCAGTTCTTC. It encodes CASSLEAASSYNEQFF.

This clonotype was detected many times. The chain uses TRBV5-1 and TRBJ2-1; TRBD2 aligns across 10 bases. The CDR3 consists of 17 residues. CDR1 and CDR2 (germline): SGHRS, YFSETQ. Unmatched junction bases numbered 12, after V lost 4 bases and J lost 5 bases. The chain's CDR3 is CASSPPASGSPNNEQFF. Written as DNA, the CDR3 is TGCGCCAGCAGCCCTCCCGCTAGCGGGAGTCCCAACAATGAGCAGTTCTTC.

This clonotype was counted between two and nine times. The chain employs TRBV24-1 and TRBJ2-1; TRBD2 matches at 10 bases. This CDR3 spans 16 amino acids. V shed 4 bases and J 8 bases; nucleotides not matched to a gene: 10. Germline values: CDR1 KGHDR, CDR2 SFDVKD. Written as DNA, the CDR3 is TGTGCCACCAGTGACCCTAAGCGGGGGGGCCGACATGAGCAGTTCTTC. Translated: CATSDPKRGGRHEQFF.

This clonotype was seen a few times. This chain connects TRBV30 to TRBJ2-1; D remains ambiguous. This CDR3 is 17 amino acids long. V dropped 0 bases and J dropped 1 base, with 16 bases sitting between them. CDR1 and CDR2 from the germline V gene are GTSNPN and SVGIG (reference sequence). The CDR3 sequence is CAWSVQPRLDSYNEQFF. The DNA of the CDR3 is TGTGCCTGGAGTGTACAGCCCAGACTCGATTCCTACAATGAGCAGTTCTTC.

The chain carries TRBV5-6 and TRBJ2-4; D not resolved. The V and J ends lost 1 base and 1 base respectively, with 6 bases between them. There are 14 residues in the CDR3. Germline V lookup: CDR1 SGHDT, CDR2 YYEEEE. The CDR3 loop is CASSLSIAKNIQYF. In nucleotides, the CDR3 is TGTGCCAGCAGCTTGTCGATTGCCAAAAACATTCAGTACTTC.

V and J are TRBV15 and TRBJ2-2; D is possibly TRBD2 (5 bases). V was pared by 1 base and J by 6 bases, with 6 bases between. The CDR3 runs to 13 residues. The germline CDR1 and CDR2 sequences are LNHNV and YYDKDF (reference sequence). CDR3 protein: CATSRVGAGELFF. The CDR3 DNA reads TGTGCCACCAGCAGAGTCGGGGCCGGGGAGCTGTTTTTT.